Listed below are T cell receptor beta chains from one sample, sequenced in a study of blood T cell repertoires in COVID-19. Here immunoSEQ multiplex PCR was the method, and the copy in TCRdb shows in-frame clones only, minus some. The table lists 350,000 to 450,000 clones, roughly 80% of them singletons, with 5% to 5.5% in the top ten. The sample comprised PBMCs or T cells enriched from blood (not recorded which). The receptor set was obtained from a woman aged 45-59 years who had recovered from COVID-19. The CDR3 runs from the conserved cysteine through the conserved F or W. A D gene is named only where the DNA matches it firmly. Some rows have no size entry. The others give once, few or many, or a class for an expanded clone.

cdr3_aa	cdr3_nt	d_call	clone_size	v_call	j_call
CASSPSLLGGGYTF	TGTGCCAGCAGCCCCAGCCTCCTTGGCGGGGGCTACACCTTC	NA	once	TRBV5-4	TRBJ1-2
CASSLGHRGAGANVLTF	TGTGCCAGCAGCTTGGGGCACAGGGGCGCTGGGGCCAACGTCCTGACTTTC	TRBD1	NA	TRBV5-4	TRBJ2-6
CATSQVGRDSYSNQPQHF	TGTGCCACCTCACAAGTCGGGAGGGACTCCTATAGCAATCAGCCCCAGCATTTT	NA	NA	TRBV10-3	TRBJ1-5
CSVQGLAGGNNGELFF	TGCAGCGTACAGGGACTAGCGGGAGGAAATAACGGGGAGCTGTTTTTT	TRBD2	once	TRBV29-1	TRBJ2-2
CASSLVGTDTQYF	TGTGCCAGCAGCTTAGTAGGCACAGATACGCAGTATTTT	NA	once	TRBV7-9	TRBJ2-3
CASSGGRVGYGYTF	TGTGCCAGCAGCGGTGGGAGGGTCGGTTATGGCTACACCTTC	NA	few	TRBV9	TRBJ1-2
CASSYGVMDTEAFF	TGCGCCAGCAGCTACGGGGTGATGGACACTGAAGCTTTCTTT	NA	NA	TRBV5-1	TRBJ1-1
CASSPQQGEAFF	TGTGCCAGCTCACCACAACAGGGGGAAGCTTTCTTT	TRBD1	NA	TRBV18	TRBJ1-1
CASSLGSPRYNEQFF	TGTGCTAGCAGCTTAGGGTCCCCTAGATACAATGAGCAGTTCTTC	NA	NA	TRBV7-7	TRBJ2-1
CASSQDGGAFF	TGTGCCAGCAGCCAAGACGGGGGAGCTTTCTTT	NA	once	TRBV4-2	TRBJ1-1
CASSPERGLYSYEQYF	TGTGCCAGCAGCCCCGAAAGAGGGCTCTACTCCTACGAGCAGTACTTC	NA	NA	TRBV5-6	TRBJ2-7
CATTGQGESEQYF	TGTGCCACCACCGGACAGGGAGAATCCGAGCAGTACTTC	TRBD1	NA	TRBV18	TRBJ2-7
CASSQERARGFVGNEQFF	TGTGCCAGCAGCCAAGAAAGGGCCAGGGGATTTGTCGGGAATGAGCAGTTCTTC	NA	NA	TRBV3-1/TRBV3-2	TRBJ2-1
CATSAHPTGESGETQYF	TGTGCCACCAGCGCACATCCCACGGGAGAGTCGGGAGAGACCCAGTACTTC	NA	NA	TRBV15	TRBJ2-5
CASSADSLYGYTF	TGTGCCAGCAGCGCGGACAGCCTCTATGGCTACACCTTC	NA	NA	TRBV5-6	TRBJ1-2
CASNEREGADTQYF	TGCGCCAGCAACGAGCGGGAGGGAGCAGATACGCAGTATTTT	TRBD2	NA	TRBV5-1	TRBJ2-3
CASSSGQGLSYGYTF	TGTGCCAGCAGTTCAGGACAGGGTTTAAGCTATGGCTACACCTTC	TRBD1	NA	TRBV6-5	TRBJ1-2
CATSWGQGAPLHF	TGTGCCACCTCGTGGGGACAGGGAGCACCCCTCCACTTT	TRBD1	few	TRBV14	TRBJ1-6
CASSLEGMNTEAFF	TGCGCCAGCAGCTTGGAGGGGATGAACACTGAAGCTTTCTTT	NA	NA	TRBV5-1	TRBJ1-1
CASNPQGSDEKLFF	TGTGCCAGCAACCCCCAGGGGAGTGATGAAAAACTGTTTTTT	NA	NA	TRBV4-2	TRBJ1-4
CASSLSGWQPQHF	TGCGCCAGCAGCTTGTCAGGGTGGCAGCCCCAGCATTTT	NA	NA	TRBV5-1	TRBJ1-5
CASSSTTGDYGYTF	TGTGCCAGCAGTTCAACGACAGGCGACTATGGCTACACCTTC	NA	few	TRBV27	TRBJ1-2
CASGSGDYNEQFF	TGTGCCAGCGGTAGCGGGGATTACAATGAGCAGTTCTTC	TRBD2	NA	TRBV7-6	TRBJ2-1
CASSLSYSAGNTIYF	TGTGCCAGCAGTTTATCGTACAGTGCTGGAAACACCATATATTTT	NA	few	TRBV27	TRBJ1-3
CSTRDSGELFF	TGCAGCACCAGGGACTCCGGGGAGCTGTTTTTT	NA	NA	TRBV29-1	TRBJ2-2
CASRTDGLAAGELFF	TGTGCCAGCAGAACAGACGGACTTGCTGCCGGGGAGCTGTTTTTT	NA	NA	TRBV27	TRBJ2-2
CASSVGAGDISYGYTF	TGTGCCAGCAGCGTAGGGGCAGGCGATATTAGCTATGGCTACACCTTC	NA	NA	TRBV9	TRBJ1-2
CASSISAVGVTDTQYF	TGTGCCAGTAGTATAAGTGCGGTTGGAGTCACAGATACGCAGTATTTT	NA	NA	TRBV19	TRBJ2-3
CASGLAPGQGAYEQYF	TGTGCTAGTGGTTTGGCCCCGGGACAGGGGGCCTACGAGCAGTACTTC	TRBD1	NA	TRBV12-5	TRBJ2-7
CASSTSGGHNEQFF	TGTGCCAGCAGTACTAGCGGGGGTCACAATGAGCAGTTCTTC	TRBD2	once	TRBV2	TRBJ2-1
CASSQAEGYEQYF	TGTGCCAGTAGTCAGGCGGAGGGGTACGAGCAGTACTTC	NA	NA	TRBV19	TRBJ2-7